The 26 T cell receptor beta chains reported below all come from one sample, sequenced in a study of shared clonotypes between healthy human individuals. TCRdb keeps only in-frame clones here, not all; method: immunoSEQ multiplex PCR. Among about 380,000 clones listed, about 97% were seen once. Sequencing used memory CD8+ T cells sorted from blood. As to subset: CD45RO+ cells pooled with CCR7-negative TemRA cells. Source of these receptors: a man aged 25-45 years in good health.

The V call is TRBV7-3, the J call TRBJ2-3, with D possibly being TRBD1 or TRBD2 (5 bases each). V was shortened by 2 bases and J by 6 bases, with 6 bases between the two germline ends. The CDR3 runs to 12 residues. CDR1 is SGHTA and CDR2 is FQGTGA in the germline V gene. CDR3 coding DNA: TGTGCCAGCAGCTTATGGGGGGATACGCAGTATTTT. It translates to CASSLWGDTQYF.

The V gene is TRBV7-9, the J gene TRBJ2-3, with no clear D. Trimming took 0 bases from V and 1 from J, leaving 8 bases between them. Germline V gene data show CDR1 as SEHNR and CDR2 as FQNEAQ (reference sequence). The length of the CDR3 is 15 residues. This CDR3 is CASSLARGGTDTQYF. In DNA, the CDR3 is TGTGCCAGCAGCTTAGCTCGTGGGGGCACAGATACGCAGTATTTT.

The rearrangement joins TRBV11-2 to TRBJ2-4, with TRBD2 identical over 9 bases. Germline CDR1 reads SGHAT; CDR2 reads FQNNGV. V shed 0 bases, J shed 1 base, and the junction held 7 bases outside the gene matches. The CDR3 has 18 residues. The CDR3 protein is CASSLDRVAGVAKNIQYF. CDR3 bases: TGTGCCAGCAGCTTAGATAGGGTAGCGGGAGTTGCCAAAAACATTCAGTACTTC.

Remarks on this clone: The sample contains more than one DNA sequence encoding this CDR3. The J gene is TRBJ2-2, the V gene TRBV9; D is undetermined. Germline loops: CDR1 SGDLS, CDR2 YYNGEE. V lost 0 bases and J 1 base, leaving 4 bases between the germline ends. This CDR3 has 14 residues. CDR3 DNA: TGTGCCAGCAGCGTAGGAGGGAACACCGGGGAGCTGTTTTTT. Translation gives CASSVGGNTGELFF.

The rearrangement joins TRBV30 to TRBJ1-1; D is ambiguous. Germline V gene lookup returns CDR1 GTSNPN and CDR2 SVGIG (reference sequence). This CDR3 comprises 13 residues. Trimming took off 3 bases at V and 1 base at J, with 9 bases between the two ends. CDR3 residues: CAWRRDENTEAFF. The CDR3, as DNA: TGTGCCTGGAGAAGGGATGAGAACACTGAAGCTTTCTTT.

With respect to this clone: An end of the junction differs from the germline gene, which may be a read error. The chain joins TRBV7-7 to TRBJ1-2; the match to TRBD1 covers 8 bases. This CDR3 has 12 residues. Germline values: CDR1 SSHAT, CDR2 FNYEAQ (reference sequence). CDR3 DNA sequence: TGTGCTAGCAGCATGACAGGGGATGGCTACACCTTC. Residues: CASSMTGDGYTF.

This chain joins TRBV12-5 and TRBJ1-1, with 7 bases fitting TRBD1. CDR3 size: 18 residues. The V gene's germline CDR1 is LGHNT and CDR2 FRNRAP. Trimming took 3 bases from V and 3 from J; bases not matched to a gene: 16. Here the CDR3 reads CASGFSLATGTADTEAFF. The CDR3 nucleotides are TGTGCTAGTGGTTTCAGTCTTGCCACCGGGACAGCCGACACTGAAGCTTTCTTT.

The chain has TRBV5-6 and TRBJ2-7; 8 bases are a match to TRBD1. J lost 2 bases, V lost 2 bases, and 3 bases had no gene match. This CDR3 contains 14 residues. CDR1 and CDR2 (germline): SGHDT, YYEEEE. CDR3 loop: CASSLETGAYEQYF. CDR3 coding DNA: TGTGCCAGCAGCTTAGAGACAGGGGCCTACGAGCAGTACTTC.

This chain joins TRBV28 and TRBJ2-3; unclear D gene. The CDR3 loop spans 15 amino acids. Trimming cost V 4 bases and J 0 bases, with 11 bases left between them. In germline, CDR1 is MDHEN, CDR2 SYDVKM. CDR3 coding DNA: TGTGCCAGCAGTTCGGACGTCCCAAGCACAGATACGCAGTATTTT. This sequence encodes CASSSDVPSTDTQYF.

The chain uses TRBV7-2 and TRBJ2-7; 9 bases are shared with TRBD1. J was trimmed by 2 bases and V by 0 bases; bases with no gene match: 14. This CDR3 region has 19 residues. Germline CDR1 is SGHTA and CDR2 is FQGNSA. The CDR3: CASSLAGTGNWGRAYEQYF. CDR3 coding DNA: TGTGCCAGCAGCTTAGCGGGGACAGGGAATTGGGGAAGGGCCTACGAGCAGTACTTC.

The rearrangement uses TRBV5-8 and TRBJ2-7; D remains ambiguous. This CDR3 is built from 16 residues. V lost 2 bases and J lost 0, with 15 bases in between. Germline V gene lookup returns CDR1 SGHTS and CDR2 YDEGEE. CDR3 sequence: CASSFWGRLLSYEQYF. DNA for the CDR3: TGTGCCAGCAGCTTCTGGGGAAGGCTTCTCTCCTACGAGCAGTACTTC.

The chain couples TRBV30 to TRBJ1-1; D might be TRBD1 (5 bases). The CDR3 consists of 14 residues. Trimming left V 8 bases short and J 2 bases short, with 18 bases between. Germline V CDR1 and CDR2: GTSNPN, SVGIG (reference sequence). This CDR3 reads CAGDAGTSNTEAFF. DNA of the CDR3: TGTGCCGGGGATGCGGGGACGAGTAACACTGAAGCTTTCTTT.

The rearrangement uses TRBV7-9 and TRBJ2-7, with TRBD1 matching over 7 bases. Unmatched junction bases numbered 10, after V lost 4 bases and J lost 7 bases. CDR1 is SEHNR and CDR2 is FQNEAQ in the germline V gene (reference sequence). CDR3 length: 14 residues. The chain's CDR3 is CASSSYKGAGEQYF. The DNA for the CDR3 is TGTGCCAGCAGCTCATACAAGGGGGCAGGGGAGCAGTACTTC.

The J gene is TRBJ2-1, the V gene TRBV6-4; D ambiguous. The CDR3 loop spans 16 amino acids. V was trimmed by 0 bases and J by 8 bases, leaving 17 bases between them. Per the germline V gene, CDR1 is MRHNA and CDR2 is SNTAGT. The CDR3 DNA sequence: TGTGCCAGCAGTGACTCGTACCGGGTCTTAGCCCATGAGCAGTTCTTC. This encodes CASSDSYRVLAHEQFF.

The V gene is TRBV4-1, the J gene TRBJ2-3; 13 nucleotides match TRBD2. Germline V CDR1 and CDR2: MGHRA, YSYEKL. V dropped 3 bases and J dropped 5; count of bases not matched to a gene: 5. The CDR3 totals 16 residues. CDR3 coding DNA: TGCGCCAGCAGCCAGACTAGCGGGAGGCGGAAAGATACGCAGTATTTT. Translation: CASSQTSGRRKDTQYF.

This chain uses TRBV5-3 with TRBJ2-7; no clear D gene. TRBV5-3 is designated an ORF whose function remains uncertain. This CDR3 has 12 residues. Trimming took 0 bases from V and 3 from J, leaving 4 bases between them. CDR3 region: CARSLVLYEQYF. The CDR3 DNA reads TGTGCCAGAAGCTTGGTACTCTACGAGCAGTACTTC.

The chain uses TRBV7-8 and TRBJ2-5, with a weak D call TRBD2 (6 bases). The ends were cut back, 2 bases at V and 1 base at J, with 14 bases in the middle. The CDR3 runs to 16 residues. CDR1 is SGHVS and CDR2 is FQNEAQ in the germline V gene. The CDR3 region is CASSLLGGTRQETQYF. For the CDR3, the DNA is TGTGCCAGCAGCTTACTTGGCGGGACCCGCCAAGAGACCCAGTACTTC.

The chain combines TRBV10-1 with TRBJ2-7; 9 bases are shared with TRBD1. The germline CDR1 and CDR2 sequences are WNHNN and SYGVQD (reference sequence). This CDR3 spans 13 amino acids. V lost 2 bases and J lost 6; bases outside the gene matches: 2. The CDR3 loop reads CASSEGQGSEQYF. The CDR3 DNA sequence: TGCGCCAGCAGTGAGGGACAGGGGTCCGAGCAGTACTTC.

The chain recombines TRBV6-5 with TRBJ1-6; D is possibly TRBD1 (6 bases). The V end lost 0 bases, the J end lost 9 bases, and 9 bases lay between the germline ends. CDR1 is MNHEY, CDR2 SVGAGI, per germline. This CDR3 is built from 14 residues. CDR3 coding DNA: TGTGCCAGCAGTTACTCGAAAGGGGGTTCACCCCTCCACTTT. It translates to CASSYSKGGSPLHF.

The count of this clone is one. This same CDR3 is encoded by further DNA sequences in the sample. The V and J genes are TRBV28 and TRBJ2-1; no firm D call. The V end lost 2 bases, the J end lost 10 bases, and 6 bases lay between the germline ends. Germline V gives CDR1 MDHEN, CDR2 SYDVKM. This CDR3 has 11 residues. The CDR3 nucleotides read TGTGCCAGCAGTTTACGTAGGGAGCAGTTCTTC. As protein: CASSLRREQFF.

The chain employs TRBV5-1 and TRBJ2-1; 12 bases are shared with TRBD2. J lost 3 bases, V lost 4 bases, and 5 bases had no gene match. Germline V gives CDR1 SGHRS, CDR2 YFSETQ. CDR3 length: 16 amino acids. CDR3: CASSPKTSGSYNEQFF. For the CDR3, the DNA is TGCGCCAGCAGCCCCAAGACTAGCGGGAGCTACAATGAGCAGTTCTTC. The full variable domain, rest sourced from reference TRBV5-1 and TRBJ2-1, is KAGVTQTPRYLIKTRGQQVTLSCSPISGHRSVSWYQQTPGQGLQFLFEYFSETQRNKGNFPGRFSGRQFSNSRSEMNVSTLELGDSALYLCASSPKTSGSYNEQFFGPGTRLTVL.

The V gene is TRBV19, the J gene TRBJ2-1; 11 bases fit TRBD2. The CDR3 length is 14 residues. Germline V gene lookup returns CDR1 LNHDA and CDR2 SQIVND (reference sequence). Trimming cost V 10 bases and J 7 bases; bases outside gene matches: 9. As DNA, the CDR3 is TGTGCCACCAGACTAGCGGGAATCCGGAATGAGCAGTTCTTC. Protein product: CATRLAGIRNEQFF.

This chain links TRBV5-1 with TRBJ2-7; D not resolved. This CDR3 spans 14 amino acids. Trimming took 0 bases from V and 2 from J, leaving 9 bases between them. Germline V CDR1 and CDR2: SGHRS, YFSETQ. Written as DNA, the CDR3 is TGCGCCAGCAGCTTGGGACCCCCGGCCTACGAGCAGTACTTC. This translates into CASSLGPPAYEQYF.

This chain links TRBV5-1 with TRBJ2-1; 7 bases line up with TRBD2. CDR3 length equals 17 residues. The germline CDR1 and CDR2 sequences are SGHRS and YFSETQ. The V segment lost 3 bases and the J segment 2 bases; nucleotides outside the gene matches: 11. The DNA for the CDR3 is TGCGCCAGCAGCTCGGGATCTAGCGGACAAGCCTACAATGAGCAGTTCTTC. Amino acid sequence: CASSSGSSGQAYNEQFF.

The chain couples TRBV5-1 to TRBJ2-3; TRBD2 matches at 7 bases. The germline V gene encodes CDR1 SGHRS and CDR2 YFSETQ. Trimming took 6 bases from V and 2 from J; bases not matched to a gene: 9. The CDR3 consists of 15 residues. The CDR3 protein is CASMKAGDFTDTQYF. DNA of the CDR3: TGCGCCAGCATGAAGGCGGGAGATTTCACAGATACGCAGTATTTT.

The CDR3 sequence: CASSYYKDTEAFF. As DNA, the CDR3 is TGTGCCAGCAGTTACTATAAAGACACTGAAGCTTTCTTT. The chain uses TRBV6-5 and TRBJ1-1; D gene uncertain. This CDR3 comprises 13 residues. Germline V gives CDR1 MNHEY, CDR2 SVGAGI. Trimming cost V 1 base and J 3 bases, with 6 bases left between them.